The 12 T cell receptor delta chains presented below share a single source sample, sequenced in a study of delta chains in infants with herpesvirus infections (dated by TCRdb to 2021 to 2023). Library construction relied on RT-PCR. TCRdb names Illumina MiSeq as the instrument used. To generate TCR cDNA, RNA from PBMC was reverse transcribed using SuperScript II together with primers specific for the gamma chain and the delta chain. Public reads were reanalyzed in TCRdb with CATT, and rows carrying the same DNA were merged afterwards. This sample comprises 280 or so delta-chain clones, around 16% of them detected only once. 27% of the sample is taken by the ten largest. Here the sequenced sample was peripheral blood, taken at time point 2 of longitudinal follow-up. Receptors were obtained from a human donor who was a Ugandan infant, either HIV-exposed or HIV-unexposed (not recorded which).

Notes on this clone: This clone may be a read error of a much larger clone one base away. The CDR3 DNA reads TGTGCAGCAAGCGCATGGGACTGGGGGATATTTTTGGCTCGGCCCTACCGGACAGCACAATTCTTCTTT. Protein: CAASAWDWGIFLARPYRTAQFFF. The chain has TRAV29/DV5 and TRDJ2, with 11 bases matching TRDD3. The CDR3 length is 23 residues. Germline V CDR1 and CDR2: NSMFDY, ISSIKDK.

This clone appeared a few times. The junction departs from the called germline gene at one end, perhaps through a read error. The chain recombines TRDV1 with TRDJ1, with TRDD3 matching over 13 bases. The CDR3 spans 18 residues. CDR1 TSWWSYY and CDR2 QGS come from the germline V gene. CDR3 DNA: TGCTCTGGGCACATGTTTCCTACTGGGGGATACGGGGACGATAAACTCATCTTT. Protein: CSGHMFPTGGYGDDKLIF.

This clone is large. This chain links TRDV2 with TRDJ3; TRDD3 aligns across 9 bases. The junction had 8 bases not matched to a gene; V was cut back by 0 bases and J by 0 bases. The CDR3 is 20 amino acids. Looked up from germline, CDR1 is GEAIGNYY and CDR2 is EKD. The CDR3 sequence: CACDTLLGEQSSWDTRQMFF. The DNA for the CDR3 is TGTGCCTGTGACACCTTACTGGGGGAGCAAAGCTCCTGGGACACCCGACAGATGTTTTTC.

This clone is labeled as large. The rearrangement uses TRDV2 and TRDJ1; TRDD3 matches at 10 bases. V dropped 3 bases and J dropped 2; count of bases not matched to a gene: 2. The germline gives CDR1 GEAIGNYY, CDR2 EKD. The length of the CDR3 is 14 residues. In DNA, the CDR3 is TGTGCCTGTGACCCACTGGGGGATACCGATAAACTCATCTTT. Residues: CACDPLGDTDKLIF.

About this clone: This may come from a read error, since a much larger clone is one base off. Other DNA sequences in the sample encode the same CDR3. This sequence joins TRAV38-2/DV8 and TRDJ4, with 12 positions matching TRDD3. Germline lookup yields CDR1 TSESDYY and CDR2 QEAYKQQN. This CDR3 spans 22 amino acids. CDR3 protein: CAYLKLPHSYPLGDTMARPLIF. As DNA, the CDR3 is TGTGCTTATCTCAAACTCCCTCATTCCTACCCACTGGGGGATACAATGGCCAGACCACTGATCTTT.

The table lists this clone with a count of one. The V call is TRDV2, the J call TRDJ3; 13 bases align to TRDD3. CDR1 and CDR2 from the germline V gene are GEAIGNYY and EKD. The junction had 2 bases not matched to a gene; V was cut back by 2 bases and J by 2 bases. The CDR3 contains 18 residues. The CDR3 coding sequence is TGTGCCTGTGACAAACTGGGGGATACGGCCTGGGACACCCGACAGATGTTTTTC. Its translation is CACDKLGDTAWDTRQMFF.

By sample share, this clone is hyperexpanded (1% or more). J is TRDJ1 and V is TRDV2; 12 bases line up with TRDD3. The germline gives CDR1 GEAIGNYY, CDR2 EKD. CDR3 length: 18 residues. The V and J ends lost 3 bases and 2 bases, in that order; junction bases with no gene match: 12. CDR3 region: CACDLLGDTIRTTDKLIF. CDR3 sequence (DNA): TGTGCCTGTGACCTACTGGGGGATACAATCCGAACGACCGATAAACTCATCTTT.

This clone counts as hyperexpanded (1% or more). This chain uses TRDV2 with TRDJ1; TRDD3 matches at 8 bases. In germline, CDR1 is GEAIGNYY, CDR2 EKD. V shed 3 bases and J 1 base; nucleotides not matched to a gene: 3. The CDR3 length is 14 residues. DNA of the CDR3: TGTGCCTGTGACCCACTGGGGGGCACCGATAAACTCATCTTT. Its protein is CACDPLGGTDKLIF.

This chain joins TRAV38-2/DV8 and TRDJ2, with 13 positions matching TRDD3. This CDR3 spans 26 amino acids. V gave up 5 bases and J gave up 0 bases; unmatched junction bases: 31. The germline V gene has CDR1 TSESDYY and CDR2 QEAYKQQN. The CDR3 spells CAYSRTFPKGLYWGIRPRALTAQLFF. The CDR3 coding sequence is TGTGCTTATAGCCGAACATTTCCTAAGGGTCTTTACTGGGGGATACGCCCGAGAGCTTTGACAGCACAACTCTTCTTT.

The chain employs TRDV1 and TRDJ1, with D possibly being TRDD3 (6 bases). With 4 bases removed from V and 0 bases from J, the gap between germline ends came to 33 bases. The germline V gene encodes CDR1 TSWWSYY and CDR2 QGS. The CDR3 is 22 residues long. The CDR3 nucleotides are TGTGCTCTTGGGGCATCGACGGAGCTGGGGCCCTGGCGAAGCTTCAACACCGATAAACTCATCTTT. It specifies CALGASTELGPWRSFNTDKLIF.

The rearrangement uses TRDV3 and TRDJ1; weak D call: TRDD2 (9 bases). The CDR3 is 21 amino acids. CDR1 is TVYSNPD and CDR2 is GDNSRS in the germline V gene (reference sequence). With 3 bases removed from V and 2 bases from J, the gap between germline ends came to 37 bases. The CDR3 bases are TGTGCCTTACCGGCCTTCCTACCCGTGCTGGGGGACCCGAGGGGGACCGATAAACTCATCTTT. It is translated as CALPAFLPVLGDPRGTDKLIF.

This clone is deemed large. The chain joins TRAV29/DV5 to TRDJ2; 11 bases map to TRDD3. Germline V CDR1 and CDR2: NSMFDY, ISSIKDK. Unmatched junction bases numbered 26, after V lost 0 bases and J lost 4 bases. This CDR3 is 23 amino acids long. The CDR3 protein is CAASAWDWGIFLARPYRTAQLFF. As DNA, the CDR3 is TGTGCAGCAAGCGCATGGGACTGGGGGATATTTTTGGCTCGGCCCTACCGGACAGCACAACTCTTCTTT.